These 20 T cell receptor beta chains originate from one sample sequenced in a study of HIV-infected patients and healthy controls. One entry per CDR3 protein, called by TCRdb with MiXCR from the 5' RACE reads. Seen here are tens of thousands of distinct CDR3 sequences, around 21% observed once, and the top ten hold more than 1.2%. The material sequenced was CD4+ T cells from blood. The receptors here all came from a human donor in good health.

The sample holds many counts of this clonotype. The chain recombines TRBV20-1 with TRBJ2-4, with unresolved D. The V gene lost 4 bases and the J gene lost 3 bases, with 16 bases spanning the gap. CDR1 is DFQATT, CDR2 SNEGSKA, per germline (reference sequence). The CDR3 length is 15 residues. CDR3 region: CSATDTLEDKNIQYF. The CDR3 bases are TGCAGTGCTACTGACACCCTTGAGGACAAAAACATTCAGTACTTC.

The J gene is TRBJ1-6, the V gene TRBV6-5, with 8 bases matching TRBD1. CDR1 and CDR2 (germline): MNHEY, SVGAGI. With 5 bases clipped from V and 10 bases from J, the junction kept 7 bases outside the gene matches. The CDR3 is 14 amino acids. The CDR3 loop is CASSLQGGRSPLHF. The CDR3 nucleotides read TGTGCCAGCAGTCTACAGGGGGGTCGATCACCCCTCCACTTT.

The rearrangement links TRBV7-9 to TRBJ2-3; D may be TRBD2 (6 bases). This CDR3 spans 14 amino acids. V gave up 3 bases and J gave up 4 bases, with 11 bases separating them. CDR1 is SEHNR, CDR2 FQNEAQ, per germline (reference sequence). The CDR3 sequence: CASSLLRDADTQYF. The CDR3 region has the DNA TGTGCCAGCAGCTTGTTGCGGGACGCAGATACGCAGTATTTT.

This chain joins TRBV5-1 and TRBJ1-5, with no clear D. This CDR3 is 15 amino acids long. Per germline, CDR1 SGHRS and CDR2 YFSETQ. V was clipped by 0 bases and J by 4 bases, with 11 bases between them. For the CDR3, the DNA is TGCGCCAGCAGCTTGGCCAGCGGGCGGAATCAGCCCCAGCATTTT. This translates into CASSLASGRNQPQHF.

This clonotype was counted many times. This chain connects TRBV6-5 to TRBJ1-5, with a tentative D call TRBD1 (5 bases). This CDR3 contains 13 residues. The germline CDR1 and CDR2 sequences are MNHEY and SVGAGI. The germline V and J ends were trimmed by 0 bases and 5 bases, with 5 bases remaining between them. Here the CDR3 DNA reads TGTGCCAGCAGTTACTCGACAGATCAGCCCCAGCATTTT. Amino acid sequence: CASSYSTDQPQHF.

This clonotype was observed at least ten times. The chain employs TRBV2 and TRBJ2-2; tentative D call: TRBD1 (5 bases). V was shortened by 6 bases and J by 2 bases, with 10 bases between the two germline ends. The CDR3 covers 14 residues. Germline V gives CDR1 SNHLY, CDR2 FYNNEI. The CDR3: CASRMGQNTGELFF. CDR3 nucleotide sequence: TGTGCCAGCAGGATGGGGCAAAACACCGGGGAGCTGTTTTTT.

This clonotype appeared a few times. The chain links TRBV7-9 to TRBJ1-5; 10 bases match TRBD1. Germline CDR1 is SEHNR and CDR2 is FQNEAQ (reference sequence). V was clipped by 2 bases and J by 2 bases; unmatched bases: 3. The CDR3 loop spans 16 amino acids. The CDR3 protein is CASSLWDRGGNQPQHF. The CDR3 bases are TGTGCCAGCAGCTTATGGGACAGGGGAGGCAATCAGCCCCAGCATTTT.

This rearrangement joins TRBV6-2 or TRBV6-3 to TRBJ2-7; 14 nucleotides agree with TRBD2. The CDR3 length is 15 residues. Germline values: CDR1 MNHEY, CDR2 SVGEGT. V gave up 8 bases and J gave up 0 bases; unmatched junction bases: 3. In nucleotides, the CDR3 is TGTGCCAGCCGACTAGCGGGGGGGAGCTCCTACGAGCAGTACTTC. Amino acids: CASRLAGGSSYEQYF.

The genes are TRBV4-2 and TRBJ2-7, with 10 bases matching TRBD2. Trimming removed 0 bases from V and 3 bases from J; junction bases left unmatched: 5. Germline V lookup: CDR1 LGHNA, CDR2 YNFKEQ. The CDR3 runs 16 residues. The chain's CDR3 is CASSQDTASGSYEQYF. The CDR3 region has the DNA TGTGCCAGCAGCCAAGATACTGCTAGCGGGAGCTACGAGCAGTACTTC.

The sample holds many counts of this clonotype. The V gene is TRBV2, the J gene TRBJ1-3; D gene unclear. The germline gives CDR1 SNHLY, CDR2 FYNNEI. The CDR3 consists of 15 residues. Trimming removed 2 bases from V and 0 bases from J, with 8 bases in between. CDR3 protein: CASSERASSGNTIYF. As DNA, the CDR3 is TGTGCCAGCAGTGAAAGGGCCAGCTCTGGAAACACCATATATTTT.

This clonotype came up a few times. The gene calls are TRBV7-9 and TRBJ2-7; D remains unclear. V lost 1 base and J lost 6, with 10 bases in between. This CDR3 is 13 amino acids long. CDR1 and CDR2 (germline): SEHNR, FQNEAQ (reference sequence). Written as DNA, the CDR3 is TGTGCCAGCAGCTTAGGCGGTCGTTCCGAGCAGTACTTC. It specifies CASSLGGRSEQYF.

The rearrangement links TRBV7-8 to TRBJ1-2; 8 bases fit TRBD1. The V segment lost 1 base and the J segment 0 bases; nucleotides outside the gene matches: 7. This CDR3 spans 17 amino acids. Germline V gene lookup returns CDR1 SGHVS and CDR2 FQNEAQ. CDR3 bases: TGTGCCAGCAGCTTAGAGGCAGGGGGCACTACTAACTATGGCTACACCTTC. Translated, it gives CASSLEAGGTTNYGYTF.

This clonotype was counted ten times or more. The chain recombines TRBV20-1 with TRBJ1-4; D may be TRBD1 (6 bases). Germline V lookup: CDR1 DFQATT, CDR2 SNEGSKA (reference sequence). V gave up 5 bases and J gave up 7 bases, with 14 bases separating them. The CDR3 totals 13 residues. CDR3 in amino acids: CSALDSVGEKLFF. CDR3 DNA sequence: TGCAGTGCTCTGGACAGTGTGGGTGAAAAACTGTTTTTT.

In this sample, this clonotype turned up many times. The J gene is TRBJ1-3, the V gene TRBV7-2, with D possibly TRBD1 on 6 matching bases. The CDR3 runs 15 residues. Trimming pared 0 bases from V and 16 bases from J, leaving 22 bases between. Germline lookup yields CDR1 SGHTA and CDR2 FQGNSA. The CDR3 spells CASSLASQGKGPVYF. CDR3 DNA: TGTGCCAGCAGCTTAGCCAGTCAGGGGAAGGGCCCGGTGTATTTT.

There are many counts of this clonotype. CDR3 in amino acids: CASREQGASSPLHF. For the CDR3, the DNA is TGTGCCAGCAGAGAACAGGGGGCCAGTTCACCCCTCCACTTT. The chain links TRBV2 to TRBJ1-6; TRBD1 matches at 9 bases. Per germline, CDR1 SNHLY and CDR2 FYNNEI. This CDR3 contains 14 residues. J gave up 9 bases and V 6 bases, and 6 bases lay outside the gene matches.

The chain has TRBV6-5 and TRBJ1-2, with a weak D call TRBD1 (5 bases). The CDR3 sequence is 14 residues long. V lost 6 bases and J 2 bases, leaving 13 bases between the germline ends. Germline CDR1 reads MNHEY; CDR2 reads SVGAGI. In nucleotides, the CDR3 is TGTGCCAGCAGAAAAGGGGAGGGGAACTATGGCTACACCTTC. This gives the protein CASRKGEGNYGYTF.

This clonotype was counted at least ten times. The chain combines TRBV12-3 or TRBV12-4 with TRBJ1-1; D ambiguous. Trimming removed 3 bases at V and 1 base at J, with 6 bases between. This CDR3 has 13 amino acids. In DNA, the CDR3 is TGTGCCAGCAGTTTGTTACAGAACACTGAAGCTTTCTTT. This sequence encodes CASSLLQNTEAFF.

The chain carries TRBV18 and TRBJ1-4, with unresolved D. Trimming pared 6 bases from V and 0 bases from J, leaving 11 bases between. This CDR3 region has 15 residues. Germline-derived CDR1 and CDR2 are KGHSH and LQKENI. The CDR3 DNA reads as TGTGCCAGCTCGCCCTACAGTGCAACTAATGAAAAACTGTTTTTT. Protein product: CASSPYSATNEKLFF.

The V call is TRBV6-2 or TRBV6-3, the J call TRBJ2-2; TRBD1 matches 8 bases. The length of the CDR3 is 16 residues. Germline loops: CDR1 MNHEY, CDR2 SVGEGT. V lost 6 bases and J lost 5; bases outside the gene matches: 11. CDR3 in DNA: TGTGCCAGCAGAAGGACAGGGAGAGATATTACCGGGGAGCTGTTTTTT. It is translated as CASRRTGRDITGELFF.

This chain connects TRBV7-9 to TRBJ2-7; maybe TRBD2 (5 bases). The V end was cut by 7 bases, the J end by 1 base, with 14 bases between. The V gene's germline CDR1 is SEHNR and CDR2 FQNEAQ (reference sequence). This CDR3 has 14 residues. The CDR3 sequence: CASTLMRESYEQYF. CDR3 DNA sequence: TGTGCCAGCACCCTCATGAGGGAATCCTACGAGCAGTACTTC.